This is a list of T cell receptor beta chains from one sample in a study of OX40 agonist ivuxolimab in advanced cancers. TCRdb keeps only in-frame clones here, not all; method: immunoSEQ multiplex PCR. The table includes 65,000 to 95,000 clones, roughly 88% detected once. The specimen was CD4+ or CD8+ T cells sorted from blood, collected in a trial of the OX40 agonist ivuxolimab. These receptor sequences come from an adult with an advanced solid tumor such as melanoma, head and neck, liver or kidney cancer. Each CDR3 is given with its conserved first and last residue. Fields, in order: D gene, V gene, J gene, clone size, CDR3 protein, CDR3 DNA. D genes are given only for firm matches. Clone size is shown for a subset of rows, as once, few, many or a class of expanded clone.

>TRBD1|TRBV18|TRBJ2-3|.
CASSPPDRADTQYF
TGTGCCAGCTCACCACCGGACAGGGCAGATACGCAGTATTTT
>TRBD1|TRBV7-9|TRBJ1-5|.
CASSPTGGQPQHF
TGTGCCAGCAGCCCGACAGGGGGCCAGCCCCAGCATTTT
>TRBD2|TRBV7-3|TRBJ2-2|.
CASSLASGTGELFF
TGTGCCAGCAGCTTAGCTAGCGGCACCGGGGAGCTGTTTTTT
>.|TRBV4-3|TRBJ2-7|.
CASSQGPQTGQKYF
TGCGCCAGCAGCCAAGGTCCCCAAACAGGGCAAAAGTACTTC
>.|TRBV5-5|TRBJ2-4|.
CASSLAQAAYPNIQYF
TGTGCCAGCAGCTTGGCCCAGGCAGCCTACCCCAACATTCAGTACTTC
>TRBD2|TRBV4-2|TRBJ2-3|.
CASSQDLGGRYTADTQYF
TGTGCCAGCAGCCAAGACCTAGGCGGGAGATACACAGCAGATACGCAGTATTTT
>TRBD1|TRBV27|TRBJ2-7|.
CASSFWGQSAGEQYF
TGTGCCAGCAGTTTTTGGGGACAGAGTGCCGGCGAGCAGTACTTC
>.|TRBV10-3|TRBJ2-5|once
CAISESSGAGQETQYF
TGTGCCATCAGTGAGTCCTCCGGTGCGGGGCAAGAGACCCAGTACTTC
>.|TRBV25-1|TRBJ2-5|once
CASSEPGLKAQYF
TGTGCCAGCAGTGAACCGGGGCTCAAGGCTCAGTACTTC
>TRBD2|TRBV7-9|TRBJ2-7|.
CASSFRATSGRPEQYF
TGTGCCAGCAGCTTCAGGGCGACTAGCGGGAGGCCCGAGCAGTACTTC
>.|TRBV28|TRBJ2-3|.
CASSPPSTDTQYF
TGTGCCAGCAGTCCCCCCAGCACAGATACGCAGTATTTT
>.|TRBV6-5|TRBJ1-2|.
CATKAVSGYTF
TGTGCAACCAAGGCAGTCTCTGGCTACACCTTC
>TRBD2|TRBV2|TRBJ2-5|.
CASSRQAGVGQETQYF
TGTGCCAGCAGTCGTCAAGCGGGAGTAGGGCAAGAGACCCAGTACTTC
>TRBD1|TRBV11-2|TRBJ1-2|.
CASSSNRGLDGYTF
TGTGCCAGCAGCTCGAACAGGGGGCTCGATGGCTACACCTTC
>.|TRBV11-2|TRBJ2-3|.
CASSSWSSSTDTQYF
TGTGCCAGCAGCTCCTGGTCTAGCAGCACAGATACGCAGTATTTT
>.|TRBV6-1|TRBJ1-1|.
CASSEGGPRKAFF
TGTGCCAGCAGTGAAGGGGGGCCCCGAAAAGCTTTCTTT
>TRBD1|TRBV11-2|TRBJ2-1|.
CASSTGTGFGEQFF
TGTGCCAGCAGTACCGGGACAGGGTTTGGTGAGCAGTTCTTC
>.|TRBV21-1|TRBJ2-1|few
CAKPLEGNSYNEQFF
TGTGCCAAACCCTTGGAGGGTAACTCCTACAATGAGCAGTTCTTC
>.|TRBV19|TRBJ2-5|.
CASSIAAGTTQYF
TGTGCCAGTAGTATAGCAGCTGGAACGACCCAGTACTTC
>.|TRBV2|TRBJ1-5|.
CASSSTGFNQPQHF
TGTGCCAGCAGCAGTACAGGGTTCAATCAGCCCCAGCATTTT
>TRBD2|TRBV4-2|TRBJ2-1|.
CASSQPGTSGRAEQFF
TGTGCCAGCAGCCAACCCGGGACTAGCGGGAGGGCTGAGCAGTTCTTC
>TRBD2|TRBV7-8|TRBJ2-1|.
CASSIPGLAGAEQFF
TGTGCCAGCAGCATTCCGGGACTAGCGGGAGCTGAGCAGTTCTTC
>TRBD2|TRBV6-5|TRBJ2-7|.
CASRVAGGPYEQYF
TGTGCCAGCAGAGTAGCGGGAGGGCCTTACGAGCAGTACTTC
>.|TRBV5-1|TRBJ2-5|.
CASSPEPQETQYF
TGCGCCAGCAGCCCGGAGCCTCAAGAGACCCAGTACTTC
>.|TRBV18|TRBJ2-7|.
CASSPAPRRSNTYEQYF
TGTGCCAGCTCACCCGCTCCGCGGAGGAGTAACACCTACGAGCAGTACTTC
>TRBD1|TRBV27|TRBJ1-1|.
CASSSRTGVGTEAFF
TGTGCCAGCAGTTCCAGGACAGGAGTCGGCACTGAAGCTTTCTTT
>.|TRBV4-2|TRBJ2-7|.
CASSQDHLAREQYF
TGTGCCAGCAGCCAAGATCATCTAGCTAGGGAGCAGTACTTC
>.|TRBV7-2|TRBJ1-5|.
CASSLGPSSNQPQHF
TGTGCCAGCAGCTTAGGCCCTTCAAGCAATCAGCCCCAGCATTTT
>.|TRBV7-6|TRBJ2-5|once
CASSPVRETQYF
TGTGCCAGCAGCCCAGTGCGGGAGACCCAGTACTTC
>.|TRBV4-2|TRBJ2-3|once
CASSPNSADTQYF
TGTGCCAGCAGCCCGAATAGCGCAGATACGCAGTATTTT
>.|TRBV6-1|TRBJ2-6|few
CASIARGANVLTF
TGTGCCAGCATTGCTCGAGGGGCCAACGTCCTGACTTTC
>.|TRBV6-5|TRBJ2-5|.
CASSYRPGSRAYF
TGTGCCAGCAGTTACCGGCCTGGGAGTCGGGCGTACTTC
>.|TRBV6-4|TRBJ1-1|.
CASSVEGSDTEAFF
TGTGCCAGCAGTGTGGAGGGCTCGGACACTGAAGCTTTCTTT
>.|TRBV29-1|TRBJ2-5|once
CSVAGSPQETQYF
TGCAGCGTTGCGGGATCTCCCCAAGAGACCCAGTACTTC
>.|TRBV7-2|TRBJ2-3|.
CASSLGLHTDTQYF
TGTGCCAGCAGCTTAGGCCTTCACACAGATACGCAGTATTTT
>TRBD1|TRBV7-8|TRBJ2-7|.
CASSSRTGVNEQYF
TGTGCCAGCAGCTCCCGGACAGGGGTCAACGAGCAGTACTTC
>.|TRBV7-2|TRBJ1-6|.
CASSLDTGRDSPLHF
TGTGCCAGCAGCTTAGACACAGGGAGGGATTCACCCCTCCACTTT
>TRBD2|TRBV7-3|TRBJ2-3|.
CASSQGLVTDTQYF
TGTGCCAGCAGCCAAGGACTAGTCACAGATACGCAGTATTTT
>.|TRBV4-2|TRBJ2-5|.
CASSQDGNREETQYF
TGTGCCAGCAGCCAGGATGGAAACAGGGAAGAGACCCAGTACTTC
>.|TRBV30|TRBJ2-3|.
CAWARDSGGTQYF
TGTGCCTGGGCTCGGGACTCTGGGGGTACGCAGTATTTT
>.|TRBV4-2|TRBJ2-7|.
CASSQDSRDSYEQYF
TGTGCCAGCAGCCAAGACTCCAGGGATTCCTACGAGCAGTACTTC
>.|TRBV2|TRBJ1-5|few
CASRGDSNQPQHF
TGTGCCAGCAGGGGTGATAGCAATCAGCCCCAGCATTTT
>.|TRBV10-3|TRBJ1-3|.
CATRRDDSGNTIYF
TGTGCCACCCGGCGAGACGACTCTGGAAACACCATATATTTT
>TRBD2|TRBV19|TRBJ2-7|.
CASTASPAGGRQYF
TGTGCCAGTACCGCGTCCCCCGCGGGAGGAAGACAGTACTTC
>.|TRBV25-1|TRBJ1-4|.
CASSESGNEKLFF
TGTGCCAGCAGTGAATCGGGGAATGAAAAACTGTTTTTT
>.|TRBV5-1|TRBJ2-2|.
CASSSGQPGTGELFF
TGCGCCAGCAGCTCCGGACAGCCGGGCACCGGGGAGCTGTTTTTT